A selection of T cell receptor beta chains follows, all from one sample in a study of blood T cell repertoires in COVID-19. Data came from immunoSEQ multiplex PCR; TCRdb stores just in-frame clones and leaves some out. The data hold 150,000 or so clones, with 88% observed a single time. The sample comprised peripheral blood. All receptors derive from a man between 45 and 60 years old with acute or convalescent COVID-19. The CDR3 runs from the conserved cysteine through the conserved F or W. The order of the fields is CDR3 length, D gene, V gene, J gene, clone size, CDR3 protein, CDR3 DNA. A D gene is named only where the DNA matches it firmly. The size entry is marked missing in some rows and otherwise reads once, few, many or a size class.

>16|NA|TRBV20-1|TRBJ2-1|NA
CSASTGSSSSYNEQFF
TGCAGTGCTAGTACAGGGTCCTCAAGCTCCTACAATGAGCAGTTCTTC
>13|TRBD1|TRBV30|TRBJ1-4|NA
CAWMGTENEKLFF
TGTGCCTGGATGGGGACAGAGAATGAAAAACTGTTTTTT
>11|NA|TRBV20-1|TRBJ2-5|NA
CSALILETQYF
TGCAGTGCTCTTATCTTGGAGACCCAGTACTTC
>14|NA|TRBV3-1/TRBV3-2|TRBJ2-7|NA
CASSPGRRTYEQYF
TGTGCCAGCAGCCCTGGCCGCAGAACCTACGAGCAGTACTTC
>18|TRBD1|TRBV7-9|TRBJ2-7|NA
CASSPAVWTGDYTYEQYF
TGTGCCAGCAGCCCTGCGGTCTGGACAGGAGATTATACCTACGAGCAGTACTTC
>15|TRBD1|TRBV5-1|TRBJ1-2|NA
CASSLGPGQNYGYTF
TGCGCCAGCAGCTTGGGCCCGGGACAGAACTATGGCTACACCTTC
>11|NA|TRBV7-9|TRBJ1-4|once
CASSFSEKLFF
TGTGCCAGCAGCTTTAGTGAAAAACTGTTTTTT
>18|TRBD1|TRBV7-3|TRBJ1-1|NA
CASSPQGVSGRGYTEAFF
TGTGCCAGCAGCCCCCAGGGGGTATCCGGCCGCGGATACACTGAAGCTTTCTTT
>17|TRBD1|TRBV28|TRBJ1-1|once
CASSQGRRGRGNTEAFF
TGTGCCAGCAGCCAAGGGAGGAGGGGGCGTGGGAACACTGAAGCTTTCTTT
>16|TRBD1|TRBV28|TRBJ2-7|NA
CASSFFPGQGIDEQYF
TGTGCCAGCAGTTTTTTTCCGGGACAGGGGATTGACGAGCAGTACTTC
>13|NA|TRBV5-1|TRBJ2-7|NA
CASSLGGGYEQYF
TGCGCCAGCAGCTTGGGAGGGGGCTACGAGCAGTACTTC
>12|TRBD1|TRBV7-9|TRBJ1-2|few
CASWGQAFGYTF
TGTGCCAGCTGGGGACAGGCCTTTGGCTACACCTTC
>14|NA|TRBV20-1|TRBJ1-2|NA
CSASLLGANYGYTF
TGCAGTGCTAGTCTCCTAGGGGCTAACTATGGCTACACCTTC
>11|NA|TRBV6-5|TRBJ1-3|few
CASSYQNTIYF
TGTGCCAGCAGTTACCAAAACACCATATATTTT
>15|TRBD2|TRBV11-3|TRBJ2-1|NA
CASSLAGGIYNEQFF
TGTGCCAGCAGCTTAGCGGGAGGTATCTACAATGAGCAGTTCTTC
>17|TRBD1|TRBV6-1|TRBJ1-5|NA
CASSALRDSRPNQPQHF
TGTGCCAGCAGTGCCCTTAGGGACAGCAGACCAAATCAGCCCCAGCATTTT
>17|NA|TRBV7-9|TRBJ1-2|once
CASSLGQIGVTNYGYTF
TGTGCCAGCAGCTTAGGACAGATAGGCGTCACTAACTATGGCTACACCTTC
>11|TRBD2|TRBV20-1|TRBJ2-3|few
CSANSGDTQYF
TGCAGTGCAAATAGCGGGGATACGCAGTATTTT
>16|TRBD1|TRBV19|TRBJ1-1|NA
CASSDRGRRGSTEAFF
TGTGCCAGTAGTGACAGGGGGAGACGTGGGTCAACTGAAGCTTTCTTT
>18|TRBD2|TRBV4-2|TRBJ2-1|NA
CASSQVARPGLVRNEQFF
TGTGCCAGCAGCCAAGTCGCGCGACCGGGACTAGTTCGCAATGAGCAGTTCTTC
>15|TRBD1|TRBV7-2|TRBJ1-4|NA
CASSPGQGGNEKLFF
TGTGCCAGCAGCCCAGGACAGGGGGGTAATGAAAAACTGTTTTTT
>16|NA|TRBV12-5|TRBJ1-4|NA
CASGSPLTGLNEKLFF
TGTGCTAGTGGTTCACCTTTGACAGGCCTTAATGAAAAACTGTTTTTT
>15|TRBD2|TRBV10-2|TRBJ2-1|NA
CASSKPGLGYNEQFF
TGCGCCAGCAGTAAACCGGGACTAGGGTACAATGAGCAGTTCTTC
>15|TRBD1|TRBV20-1|TRBJ1-3|NA
CSASAAGGSGNTIYF
TGCAGTGCTAGTGCCGCAGGGGGCTCTGGAAACACCATATATTTT
>18|TRBD1|TRBV6-1|TRBJ1-5|NA
CASSVRLGQGRVEQPQHF
TGTGCCAGCAGTGTCCGACTGGGACAGGGGAGGGTGGAACAGCCCCAGCATTTT
>14|NA|TRBV6-1|TRBJ1-3|NA
CASREGTDRLTIYF
TGTGCCAGCAGGGAAGGAACAGACCGTTTAACCATATATTTT